One T cell receptor (beta chain) is described in this entry. This specimen comes from a study of shared clonotypes between healthy human individuals. The protocol was immunoSEQ multiplex PCR, while the TCRdb copy is restricted to in-frame clones and leaves out a portion. The sample lists approximately 2,300,000 clones, roughly 90% occurring once. This CDR3 is built from 16 residues. CDR1 is SGHDT and CDR2 is YYEEEE in the germline V gene. Trimming stripped 4 bases from V and 4 bases from J, with 18 bases between. Sequencing was carried out using naive CD4+ T cells from PBMCs. Subset denoted: CD45RA+ positively selected. J is TRBJ2-1 and V is TRBV5-6, with a tentative D call TRBD2 (6 bases). The clonotype comes from a man younger than 35 in good health. Some clones in this sample may be carry-over from other donors' samples. The CDR3 region is CASSKLVASAYNEQFF. As DNA, the CDR3 is TGTGCCAGCAGCAAACTTGTCGCTAGCGCTTACAATGAGCAGTTCTTC. Together with reference TRBV5-6 and TRBJ2-1, the CDR3 gives the full variable domain: DAGVTQSPTHLIKTRGQQVTLRCSPKSGHDTVSWYQQALGQGPQFIFQYYEEEERQRGNFPDRFSGHQFPNYSSELNVNALLLGDSALYLCASSKLVASAYNEQFFGPGTRLTVL.